The source of this T cell receptor (beta chain) is a study of blood T cell repertoires in COVID-19. Turning to the study itself: PBMCs, B-cell-depleted T cells, or T cells were the source of the cDNA or gDNA that made up the material.

Some clones are missing from TCRdb's copy, which holds only in-frame ones; the method was immunoSEQ multiplex PCR. The sample has about 220,000 clones, 88% seen once. The length of the CDR3 is 18 residues. The germline gives CDR1 LGHNA, CDR2 YSLEER. Trimming took 2 bases from V and 3 from J; bases not matched to a gene: 7. Sample: PBMCs or T cells enriched from blood (not recorded which). This TCR derives from a woman under 40 who had recovered from COVID-19. The chain employs TRBV4-3 and TRBJ2-1, with TRBD2 matching 13 bases. This CDR3 is CASSQTLGLAGDYNEQFF. The CDR3 DNA sequence: TGCGCCAGCAGCCAAACCTTAGGACTAGCGGGGGACTACAATGAGCAGTTCTTC.